This TCR beta chain was recorded in a study of cytomegalovirus exposure and HLA in healthy donors. Points from the study as a whole: TCR beta V segments were, for the most part, productive about 90% or about 30% of the time in an earlier analysis. Likely technical artifact: a cluster of highly shared sequence variants. HLA-A and HLA-B allele assignments for most subjects were reportedly predicted accurately using TCR beta sequences.

Though probably carrying unrecorded immune exposures, donors were nominally healthy at sampling. The PCR employed 60 Vbeta primers together with 13 Jbeta primers. TCRdb's copy holds only in-frame clones and misses some; the assay was immunoSEQ multiplex PCR. In the table there are about 150,000 clones, around 80% of which are singletons. Points on this clone: The antigen is unknown.

This CDR3 comprises 15 residues. After removal of 7 bases from V and 5 bases from J, the junction contained 12 bases not matched to a gene. Germline V gene lookup returns CDR1 MDHEN and CDR2 SYDVKM. Material for sequencing was PBMCs. The genes are TRBV28 and TRBJ2-7, with TRBD1 matching 9 bases. The sequence was obtained from a woman aged 50 to 60 in good health and CMV-seropositive. This CDR3 reads CASTSLRDRVDEQYF. The CDR3 coding sequence is TGTGCCAGCACCTCTCTCCGGGACAGGGTCGACGAGCAGTACTTC.